This T cell receptor (beta chain) emerged from a study of blood T cell repertoires in COVID-19. Per the original data handling: Estimated nucleated cell counts came from reference gene primer amplification. Sequencing was performed with immunoSEQ multiplex PCR; in TCRdb, only in-frame clones are kept and a portion is missing. V, J and clone size were drawn from that table, and D and trimming were deduced from the DNA. The sample records more than 95,000 clones, around 74% being singletons. Material for sequencing was peripheral blood. This receptor was identified in an older woman with acute or convalescent COVID-19.

The CDR3 is CAIRTGTGLNEQFF. The DNA for the CDR3 is TGTGCCATCAGAACCGGGACAGGGCTCAATGAGCAGTTCTTC. V usage is TRBV10-3 and J usage is TRBJ2-1; TRBD1 agrees at 9 bases. Germline V gene sequence: CDR1 ENHRY, CDR2 SYGVKD. The CDR3 has 14 residues. After removal of 6 bases from V and 6 bases from J, the junction contained 6 bases not matched to a gene.